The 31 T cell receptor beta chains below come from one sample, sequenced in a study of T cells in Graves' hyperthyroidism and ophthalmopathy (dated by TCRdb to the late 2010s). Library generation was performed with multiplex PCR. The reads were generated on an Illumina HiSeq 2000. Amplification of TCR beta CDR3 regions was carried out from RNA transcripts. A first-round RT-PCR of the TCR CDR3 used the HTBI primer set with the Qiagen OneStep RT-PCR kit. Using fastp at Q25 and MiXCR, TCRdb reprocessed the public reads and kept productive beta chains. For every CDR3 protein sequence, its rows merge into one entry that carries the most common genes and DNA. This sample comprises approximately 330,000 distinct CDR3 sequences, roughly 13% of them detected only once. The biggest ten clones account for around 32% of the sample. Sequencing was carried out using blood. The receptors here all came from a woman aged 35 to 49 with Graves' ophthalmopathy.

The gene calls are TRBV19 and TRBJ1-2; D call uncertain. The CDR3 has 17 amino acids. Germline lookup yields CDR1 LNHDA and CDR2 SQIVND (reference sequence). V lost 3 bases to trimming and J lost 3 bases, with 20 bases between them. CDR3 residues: CASSMFPGKGDYYGYTF. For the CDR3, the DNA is TGTGCCAGTAGTATGTTTCCCGGGAAAGGAGATTACTATGGCTACACCTTC.

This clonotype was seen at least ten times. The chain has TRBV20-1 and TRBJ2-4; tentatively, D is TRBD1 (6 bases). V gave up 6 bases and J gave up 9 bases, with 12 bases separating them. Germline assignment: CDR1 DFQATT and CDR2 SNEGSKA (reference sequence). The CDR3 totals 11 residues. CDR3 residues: CSATGRAIQYF. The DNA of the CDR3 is TGCAGTGCGACAGGTCGGGCCATTCAGTACTTC.

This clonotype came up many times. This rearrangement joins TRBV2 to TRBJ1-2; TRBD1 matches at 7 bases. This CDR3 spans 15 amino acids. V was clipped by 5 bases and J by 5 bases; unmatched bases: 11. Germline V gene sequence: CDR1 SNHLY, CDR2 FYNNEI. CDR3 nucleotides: TGTGCCAGCAGTTCTATAGCCGGGACAGCATATGGCTACACCTTC. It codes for CASSSIAGTAYGYTF.

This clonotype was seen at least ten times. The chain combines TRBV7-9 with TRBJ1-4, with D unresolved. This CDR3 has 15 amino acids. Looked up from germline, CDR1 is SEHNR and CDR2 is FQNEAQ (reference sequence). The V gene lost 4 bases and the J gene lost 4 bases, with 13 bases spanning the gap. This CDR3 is CASSSGRSNNEKLFF. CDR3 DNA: TGTGCCAGCAGCTCTGGACGGTCGAATAATGAAAAACTGTTTTTT.

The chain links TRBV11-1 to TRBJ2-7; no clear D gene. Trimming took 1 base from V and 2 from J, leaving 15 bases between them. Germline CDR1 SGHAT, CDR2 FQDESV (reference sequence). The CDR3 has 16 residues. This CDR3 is CASSLGWTERPYEQYF. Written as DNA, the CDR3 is TGTGCCAGCAGCTTAGGCTGGACCGAGAGGCCCTACGAGCAGTACTTC.

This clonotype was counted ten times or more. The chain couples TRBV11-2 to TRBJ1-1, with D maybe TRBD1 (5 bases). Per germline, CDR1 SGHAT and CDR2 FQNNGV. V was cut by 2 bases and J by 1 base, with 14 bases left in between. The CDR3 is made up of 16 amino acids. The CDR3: CASSLRGVGWNTEAFF. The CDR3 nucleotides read TGTGCCAGCAGCTTAAGGGGAGTCGGGTGGAACACTGAAGCTTTCTTT.

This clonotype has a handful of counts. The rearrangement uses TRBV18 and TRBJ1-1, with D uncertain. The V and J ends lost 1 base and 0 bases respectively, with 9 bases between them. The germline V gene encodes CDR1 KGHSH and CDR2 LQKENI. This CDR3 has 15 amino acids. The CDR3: CASSPLRAVNTEAFF. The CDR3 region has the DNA TGTGCCAGCTCACCACTGCGGGCTGTGAACACTGAAGCTTTCTTT.

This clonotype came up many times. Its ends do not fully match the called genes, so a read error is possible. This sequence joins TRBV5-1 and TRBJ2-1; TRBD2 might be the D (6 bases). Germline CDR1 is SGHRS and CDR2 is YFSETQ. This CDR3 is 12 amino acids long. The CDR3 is CASSVTGDEQFF. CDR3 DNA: TGTGCCAGCAGTGTTACGGGAGATGAGCAGTTCTTC.

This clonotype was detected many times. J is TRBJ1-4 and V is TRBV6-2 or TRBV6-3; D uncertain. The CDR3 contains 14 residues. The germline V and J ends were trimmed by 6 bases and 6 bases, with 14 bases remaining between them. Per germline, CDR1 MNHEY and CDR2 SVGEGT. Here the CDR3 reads CASRNPGTYEKLFF. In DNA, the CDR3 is TGTGCCAGCAGAAATCCGGGTACTTATGAAAAACTGTTTTTT.

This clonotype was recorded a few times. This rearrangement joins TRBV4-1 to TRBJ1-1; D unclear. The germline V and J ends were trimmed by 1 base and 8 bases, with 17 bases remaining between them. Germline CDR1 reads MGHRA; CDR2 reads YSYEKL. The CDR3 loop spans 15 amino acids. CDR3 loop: CASSQVNGVKGEAFF. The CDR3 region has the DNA TGCGCCAGCAGCCAAGTCAATGGGGTCAAGGGCGAAGCTTTCTTT.

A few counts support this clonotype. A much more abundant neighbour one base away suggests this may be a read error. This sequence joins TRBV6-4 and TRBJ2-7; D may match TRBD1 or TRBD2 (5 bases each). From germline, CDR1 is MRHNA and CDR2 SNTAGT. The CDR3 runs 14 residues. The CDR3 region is CASKWEEGSYERYF. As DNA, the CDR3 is TGTGCCAGCAAGTGGGAAGAGGGGTCCTACGAGCGGTACTTC.

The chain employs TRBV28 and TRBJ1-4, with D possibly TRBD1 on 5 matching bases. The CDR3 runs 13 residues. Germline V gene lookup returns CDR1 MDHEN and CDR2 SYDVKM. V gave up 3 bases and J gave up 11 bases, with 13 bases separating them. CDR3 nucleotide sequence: TGTGCCAGCAGTTTCTCGCCGGGGGGGAAACTGTTTTTT. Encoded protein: CASSFSPGGKLFF.

The CDR3 DNA follows: TGTGCCAGCAGCCAAGGGGGGAGAGGCACTGAAGCTTTCTTT. Its translation: CASSQGGRGTEAFF. J is TRBJ1-1 and V is TRBV3-1; possibly TRBD1 for D (5 bases). The CDR3 is 14 residues long. CDR1 and CDR2 (germline): LGHDT, YNNKEL (reference sequence). V was trimmed by 1 base and J by 4 bases, leaving 10 bases between them.

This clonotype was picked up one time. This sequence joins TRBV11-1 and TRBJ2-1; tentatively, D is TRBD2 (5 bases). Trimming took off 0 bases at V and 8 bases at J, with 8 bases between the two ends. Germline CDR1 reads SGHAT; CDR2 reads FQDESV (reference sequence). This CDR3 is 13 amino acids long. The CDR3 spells CASSLAGGHEQFF. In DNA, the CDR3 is TGTGCCAGCAGCTTAGCTGGAGGTCATGAGCAGTTCTTC.

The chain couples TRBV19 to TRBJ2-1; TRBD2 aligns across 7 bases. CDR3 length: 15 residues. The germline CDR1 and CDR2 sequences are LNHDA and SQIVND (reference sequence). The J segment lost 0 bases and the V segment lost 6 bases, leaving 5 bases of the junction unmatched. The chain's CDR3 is CASRLSGISYNEQFF. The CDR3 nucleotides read TGTGCCAGTAGACTGAGCGGGATCTCCTACAATGAGCAGTTCTTC.

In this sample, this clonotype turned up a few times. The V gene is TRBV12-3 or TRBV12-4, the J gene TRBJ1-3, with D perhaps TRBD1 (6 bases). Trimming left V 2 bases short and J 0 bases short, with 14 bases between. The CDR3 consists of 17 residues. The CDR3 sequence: CASSLFDGGYSGNTIYF. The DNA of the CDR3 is TGTGCCAGCAGTTTATTTGACGGGGGCTACTCTGGAAACACCATATATTTT.

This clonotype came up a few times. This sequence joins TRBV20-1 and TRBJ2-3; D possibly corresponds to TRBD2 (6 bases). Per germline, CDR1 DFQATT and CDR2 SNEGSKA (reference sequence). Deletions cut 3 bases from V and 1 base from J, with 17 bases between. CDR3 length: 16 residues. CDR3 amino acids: CSASGGALGGTDTQYF. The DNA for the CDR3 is TGCAGTGCTAGCGGGGGTGCGCTGGGAGGCACAGATACGCAGTATTTT.

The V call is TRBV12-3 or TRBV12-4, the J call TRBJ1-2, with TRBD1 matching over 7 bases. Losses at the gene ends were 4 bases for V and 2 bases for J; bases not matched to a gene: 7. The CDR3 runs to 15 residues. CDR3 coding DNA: TGTGCCAGCAGTTCACAGGGGCCTCCCAACTATGGCTACACCTTC. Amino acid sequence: CASSSQGPPNYGYTF.

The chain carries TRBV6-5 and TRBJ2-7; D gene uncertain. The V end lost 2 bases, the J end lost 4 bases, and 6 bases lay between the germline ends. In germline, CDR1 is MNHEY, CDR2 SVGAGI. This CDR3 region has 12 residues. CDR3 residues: CASSYRRYEQYF. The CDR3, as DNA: TGTGCCAGCAGTTACCGCAGATACGAGCAGTACTTC.

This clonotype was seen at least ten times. The CDR3 DNA reads as TGTGCCAGTAGTATAGATCGTGCAGGGCCGGGGAATCAGCCCCAGCATTTT. Translated: CASSIDRAGPGNQPQHF. This chain connects TRBV19 to TRBJ1-5, with D perhaps TRBD1 (5 bases). CDR1 is LNHDA and CDR2 is SQIVND in the germline V gene (reference sequence). The CDR3 totals 17 residues. Trimming cost V 0 bases and J 4 bases, with 16 bases left between them.

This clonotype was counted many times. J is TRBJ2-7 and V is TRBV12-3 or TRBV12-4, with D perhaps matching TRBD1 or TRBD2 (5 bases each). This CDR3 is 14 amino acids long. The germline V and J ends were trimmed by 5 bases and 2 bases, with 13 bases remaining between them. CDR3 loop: CASSPRDGPYEQYF. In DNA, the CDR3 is TGTGCCAGCAGTCCTCGGGACGGACCCTACGAGCAGTACTTC.

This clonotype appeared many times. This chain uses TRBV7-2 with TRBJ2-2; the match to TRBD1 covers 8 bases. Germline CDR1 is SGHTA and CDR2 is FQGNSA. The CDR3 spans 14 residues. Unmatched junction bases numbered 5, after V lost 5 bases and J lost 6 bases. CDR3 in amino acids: CASSGDRGAGELFF. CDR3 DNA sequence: TGTGCCAGCAGCGGAGACAGGGGTGCCGGGGAGCTGTTTTTT.

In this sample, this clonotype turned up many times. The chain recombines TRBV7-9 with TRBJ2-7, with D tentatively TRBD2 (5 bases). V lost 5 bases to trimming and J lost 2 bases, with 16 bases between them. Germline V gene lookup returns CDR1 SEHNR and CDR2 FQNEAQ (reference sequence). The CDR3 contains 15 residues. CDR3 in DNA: TGTGCCAGCAGCCTAGGCGCCGGGGTTACCTACGAGCAGTACTTC. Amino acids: CASSLGAGVTYEQYF.

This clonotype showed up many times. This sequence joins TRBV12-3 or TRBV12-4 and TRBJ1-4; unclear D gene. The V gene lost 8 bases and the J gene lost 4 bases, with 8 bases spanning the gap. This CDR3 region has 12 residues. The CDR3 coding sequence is TGTGCCAGCGGGCAGATTAATGAAAAACTGTTTTTT. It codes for CASGQINEKLFF.

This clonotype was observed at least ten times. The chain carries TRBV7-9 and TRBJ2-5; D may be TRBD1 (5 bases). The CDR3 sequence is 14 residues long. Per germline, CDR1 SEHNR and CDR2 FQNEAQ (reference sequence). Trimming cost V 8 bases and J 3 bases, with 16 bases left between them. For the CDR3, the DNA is TGTGCCAGCCGCACCTGGGGCAGGGAAGAGACCCAGTACTTC. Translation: CASRTWGREETQYF.

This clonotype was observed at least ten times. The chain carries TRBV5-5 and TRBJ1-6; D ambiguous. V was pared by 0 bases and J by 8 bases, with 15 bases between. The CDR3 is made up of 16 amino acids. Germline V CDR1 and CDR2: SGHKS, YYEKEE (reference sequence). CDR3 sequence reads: CASSLEPTLQDSPLHF. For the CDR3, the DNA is TGTGCCAGCAGCTTGGAACCAACCCTGCAGGATTCACCCCTCCACTTT.

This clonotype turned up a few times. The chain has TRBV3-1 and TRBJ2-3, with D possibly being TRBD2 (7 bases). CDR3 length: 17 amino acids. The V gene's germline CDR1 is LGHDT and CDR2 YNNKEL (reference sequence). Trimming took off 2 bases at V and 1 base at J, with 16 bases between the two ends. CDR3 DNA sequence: TGTGCCAGCAGCCAATTGTTCGGGGGGCGCCGCACAGATACGCAGTATTTT. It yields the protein CASSQLFGGRRTDTQYF.

The CDR3 is CASSPRASGYEQYF. CDR3 nucleotides: TGTGCCAGCTCACCACGGGCCAGTGGCTACGAGCAGTACTTC. The chain employs TRBV18 and TRBJ2-7, with D unresolved. V lost 1 base to trimming and J lost 3 bases, with 10 bases between them. The CDR3 is made up of 14 amino acids. CDR1 and CDR2 from the germline V gene are KGHSH and LQKENI.

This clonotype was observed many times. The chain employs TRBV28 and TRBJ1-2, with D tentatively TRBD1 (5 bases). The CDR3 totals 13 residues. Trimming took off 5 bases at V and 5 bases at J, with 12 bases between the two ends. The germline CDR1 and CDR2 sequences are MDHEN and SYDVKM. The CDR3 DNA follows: TGTGCCAGCAGTGCCGGGACCGAATATGGCTACACCTTC. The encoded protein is CASSAGTEYGYTF.

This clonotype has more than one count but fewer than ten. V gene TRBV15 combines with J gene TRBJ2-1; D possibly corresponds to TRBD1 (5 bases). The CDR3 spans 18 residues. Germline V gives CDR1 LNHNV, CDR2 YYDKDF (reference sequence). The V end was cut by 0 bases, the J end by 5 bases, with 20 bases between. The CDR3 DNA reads TGTGCCACCAGCAGAGATCTCGGCGGAAGGGGAAGGAACAATGAGCAGTTCTTC. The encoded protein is CATSRDLGGRGRNNEQFF.

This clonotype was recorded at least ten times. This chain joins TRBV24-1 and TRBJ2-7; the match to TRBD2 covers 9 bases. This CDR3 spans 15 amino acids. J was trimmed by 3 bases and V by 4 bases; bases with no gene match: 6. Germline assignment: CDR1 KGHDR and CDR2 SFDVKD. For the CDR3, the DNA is TGTGCCACCAGTGACCCTAGCGGGAAGAGCTACGAGCAGTACTTC. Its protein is CATSDPSGKSYEQYF.